This T cell receptor (beta chain) was profiled in a study of graft-versus-host responses after intestinal transplantation. Study overall: Anti-thymocyte globulin induction, then tacrolimus and steroids for about three years, went to all recipients.

The method was immunoSEQ multiplex PCR; TCRdb's version includes in-frame clones alone and lacks a portion of them. The table shows roughly 92,000 clones, with less than 90% occurring only once. With regard to this clone: The antigen remains unidentified.

The CDR3 consists of 16 residues. The V gene lost 2 bases and the J gene lost 1 base, with 12 bases spanning the gap. CDR1 is ENHRY and CDR2 is SYGVKD in the germline V gene. This clonotype originated in a human donor who was the organ donor for an intestinal transplant. Specimen: unstimulated CD4+ T cells sorted from spleen or lymph node cells, collected before transplant. The V and J genes are TRBV10-3 and TRBJ2-1; D call uncertain. The CDR3 loop reads CAISEPNKSSYNEQFF. CDR3 coding DNA: TGTGCCATCAGTGAGCCCAATAAGAGTTCCTACAATGAGCAGTTCTTC.